The text below deals with one TCR beta chain. This entry is derived from a study of STAT5B mutations in CD4+ large granular lymphocyte leukemia. This CDR3 contains 16 residues. CDR1 MNHEY and CDR2 SVGAGI come from the germline V gene. Deletions cut 0 bases from V and 2 bases from J, with 11 bases between. Some clones are missing from TCRdb's copy, which holds only in-frame ones; the method was immunoSEQ multiplex PCR. The data show tens of thousands of clones, about nine tenths seen once. Sequenced input: CD4+ T cells from blood buffy coats. The rearrangement uses TRBV6-5 and TRBJ2-1; D is perhaps TRBD2 (6 bases). The clonotype originates from a human donor in good health. The CDR3 loop is CASSYSFSGTYNEQFF. The CDR3 DNA reads as TGTGCCAGCAGTTACTCGTTTAGCGGTACCTACAATGAGCAGTTCTTC.